The entry below gives a single T cell receptor (beta chain) sequence along with its context. Antigen unknown. The entry originates in a study of cytomegalovirus exposure and HLA in healthy donors. V was shortened by 6 bases and J by 1 base, with 13 bases between the two germline ends. CDR3 length: 15 residues. Germline V gene lookup returns CDR1 SEHNR and CDR2 FQNEAQ (reference sequence). General study findings and limits: Highly shared variants forming one cluster were likely a sequencing artifact. Most subjects' HLA-A and HLA-B alleles were reportedly predicted from TCR beta sequences.

In the PCR, 60 Vbeta and 13 Jbeta primers were used. Only in-frame clones appear in the TCRdb table, and some are missing; sequencing was by immunoSEQ multiplex PCR. The data contain roughly 70,000 clones, roughly 82% of them seen just once; the ten biggest clones take up 1.9%. The V and J genes are TRBV7-9 and TRBJ2-1; tentatively, D is TRBD2 (5 bases). The sample taken for sequencing was PBMCs. This receptor was taken from a man between 18 and 29 years old in good health and CMV-seronegative. This chain's CDR3 is CASRNGRGSYNEQFF. The DNA for the CDR3 is TGTGCCAGCAGAAACGGACGAGGGTCCTACAATGAGCAGTTCTTC.